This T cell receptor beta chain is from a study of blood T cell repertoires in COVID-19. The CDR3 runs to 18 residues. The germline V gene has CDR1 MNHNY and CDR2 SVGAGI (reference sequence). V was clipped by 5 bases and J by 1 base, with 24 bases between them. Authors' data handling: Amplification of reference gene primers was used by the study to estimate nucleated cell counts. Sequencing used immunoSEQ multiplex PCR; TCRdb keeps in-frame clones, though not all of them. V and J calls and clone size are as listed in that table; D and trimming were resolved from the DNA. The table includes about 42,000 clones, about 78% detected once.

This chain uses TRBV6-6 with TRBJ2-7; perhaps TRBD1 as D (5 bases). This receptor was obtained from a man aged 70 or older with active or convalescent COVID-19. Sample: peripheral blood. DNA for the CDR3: TGTGCCAGCAGTCCCGTGACAGATACACGCTTAAAATCCTACGAGCAGTACTTC. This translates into CASSPVTDTRLKSYEQYF.